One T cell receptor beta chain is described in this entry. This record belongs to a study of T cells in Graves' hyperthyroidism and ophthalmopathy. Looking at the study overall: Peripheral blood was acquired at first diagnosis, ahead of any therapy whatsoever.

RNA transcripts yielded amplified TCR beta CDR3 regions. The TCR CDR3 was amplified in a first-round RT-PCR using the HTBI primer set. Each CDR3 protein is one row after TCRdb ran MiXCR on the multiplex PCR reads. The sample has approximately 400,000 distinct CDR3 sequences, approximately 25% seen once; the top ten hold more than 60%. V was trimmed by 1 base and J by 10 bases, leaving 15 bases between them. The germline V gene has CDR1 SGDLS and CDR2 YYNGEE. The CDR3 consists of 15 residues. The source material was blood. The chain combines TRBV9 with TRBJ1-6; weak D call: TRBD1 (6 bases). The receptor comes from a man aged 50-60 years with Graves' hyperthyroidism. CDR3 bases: TGTGCCAGCAGCGTAAGCCCTCAGGGGAGATCACCCCTCCACTTT. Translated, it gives CASSVSPQGRSPLHF. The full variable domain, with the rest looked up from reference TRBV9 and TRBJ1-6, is DSGVTQTPKHLITATGQRVTLRCSPRSGDLSVYWYQQSLDQGLQFLIQYYNGEERAKGNILERFSAQQFPDLHSELNLSSLELGDSALYFCASSVSPQGRSPLHFGNGTRLTVT.